The table lists the clone carrying this TCR beta chain with a count of one. Its cognate antigen is unknown. The CDR3 contains 14 residues. V lost 0 bases and J lost 7, with 13 bases in between. Germline CDR1 is SGDLS and CDR2 is YYNGEE. The sample originates from a study of cytomegalovirus exposure and HLA in healthy donors. Study-level findings and limits: In an earlier analysis, productive rearrangement rates for most beta V segments clustered near 87% or 30%. The classifier was said to identify cytomegalovirus status with high specificity and sensitivity. It was only CMV serostatus that was available as immune exposure information.

Vbeta (60) and Jbeta (13) primers were used in the PCR. This table comes from immunoSEQ multiplex PCR, and its TCRdb copy is limited to in-frame clones, with some not included. This table has roughly 200,000 clones, roughly 82% appearing once. V is TRBV9 and J is TRBJ1-2; maybe TRBD1 (6 bases). The sample consisted of PBMCs. The sequence was collected from a woman aged 45-60 years in good health and CMV-seronegative. The CDR3 coding sequence is TGTGCCAGCAGCGTAGATGCAGGGGACGTTGGCTACACCTTC. This gives the protein CASSVDAGDVGYTF.